Below are 30 T cell receptor beta chains sequenced from a single sample in a study of T-cell reconstitution after alpha-beta-depleted transplantation in children. The library targeted TCRbeta and was prepared with unique molecular identifiers. TCRdb used MiXCR to reprocess the PCR reads, holding one entry per CDR3 protein. The sample shows about 610,000 distinct CDR3 sequences, roughly a tenth of them seen only once. This sample comprised PBMCs from the stem cell graft donor, obtained from the stem cell graft. The receptor set was obtained from a human donor who donated a stem cell graft to a child with acute myeloid leukemia.

The V call is TRBV28, the J call TRBJ2-7, with a tentative D call TRBD2 (6 bases). V was trimmed by 8 bases and J by 4 bases, leaving 12 bases between them. The V gene's germline CDR1 is MDHEN and CDR2 SYDVKM. The CDR3 is 12 amino acids. The CDR3 region has the DNA TGTGCCAGCGTCGGGAGAAGATACGAGCAGTACTTC. Translated: CASVGRRYEQYF. The whole variable domain, remainder taken from reference TRBV28 and TRBJ2-7, is DVKVTQSSRYLVKRTGEKVFLECVQDMDHENMFWYRQDPGLGLRLIYFSYDVKMKEKGDIPEGYSVSREKKERFSLILESASTNQTSMYLCASVGRRYEQYFGPGTRLTVT.

This chain links TRBV7-3 with TRBJ2-3; no clear D gene. Germline V lookup: CDR1 SGHTA, CDR2 FQGTGA. The V and J ends lost 6 bases and 3 bases respectively, with 13 bases between them. The CDR3 loop spans 14 amino acids. CDR3 sequence: CASSRIASTDTQYF. The CDR3 nucleotides are TGTGCCAGCAGTAGAATAGCCTCGACAGATACGCAGTATTTT. Full variable domain (rest looked up from reference TRBV7-3 and TRBJ2-3): GAGVSQTPSNKVTEKGKYVELRCDPISGHTALYWYRQSLGQGPEFLIYFQGTGAADDSGLPNDRFFAVRPEGSVSTLKIQRTERGDSAVYLCASSRIASTDTQYFGPGTRLTVL.

This clonotype has at least ten counts. The V gene is TRBV7-3, the J gene TRBJ1-2, with 8 bases lining up with TRBD1. V lost 6 bases and J lost 6; bases outside the gene matches: 6. This CDR3 contains 13 residues. Germline CDR1 and CDR2: SGHTA and FQGTGA. In DNA, the CDR3 is TGTGCCAGCAGGGGACAGGAGGGCGATGGCTACACCTTC. It is translated as CASRGQEGDGYTF.

CDR3 nucleotide sequence: TGTGCCAGCAGTCAAATTCCGGGACAGGGCAATCAGCCCCAGCATTTT. Amino acid sequence: CASSQIPGQGNQPQHF. The rearrangement uses TRBV27 and TRBJ1-5, with 8 bases matching TRBD1. Germline CDR1 and CDR2: MNHEY and SMNVEV (reference sequence). V gave up 5 bases and J gave up 2 bases; unmatched junction bases: 8. CDR3 length: 16 amino acids.

About this clonotype: Likely a read error: the CDR3 ends without its conserved phenylalanine or tryptophan. The V call is TRBV7-3, the J call TRBJ2-1; weak D call: TRBD2 (6 bases). Germline lookup yields CDR1 SGHTA and CDR2 FQGTGA. Trimming removed 2 bases at V and 7 bases at J, with 12 bases between. The CDR3 has 14 residues. CDR3 amino acids: CASSLGGAVNEQFS. In DNA form, the CDR3 reads TGTGCCAGCAGCTTAGGAGGGGCGGTTAATGAGCAGTTCTCC.

This clonotype was seen only a few times. The rearrangement joins TRBV20-1 to TRBJ1-2; D remains ambiguous. Trimming cost V 1 base and J 3 bases, with 15 bases left between them. The CDR3 spans 15 residues. Germline V lookup: CDR1 DFQATT, CDR2 SNEGSKA (reference sequence). The CDR3 DNA reads as TGCAGTGCTAGAGTGGGCAGCCTGGTGGACTATGGCTACACCTTC. The encoded protein is CSARVGSLVDYGYTF.

This chain connects TRBV11-3 to TRBJ2-3, with TRBD2 matching 10 bases. Germline loops: CDR1 SGHNT, CDR2 YENEEA. V lost 4 bases to trimming and J lost 5 bases; unmatched junction nucleotides: 9. CDR3 length: 16 amino acids. For the CDR3, the DNA is TGTGCCAGCAGCTCATCTACTAGCGGGAAAATAGATACGCAGTATTTT. Translation: CASSSSTSGKIDTQYF.

The V and J genes are TRBV6-2 or TRBV6-3 and TRBJ2-5; 7 positions match TRBD2. The V gene end was trimmed by 10 bases and the J gene end by 5 bases; junction bases not matched to a gene: 19. This CDR3 spans 16 amino acids. Germline loops: CDR1 MNHEY, CDR2 SVGEGT. The CDR3 is CAISGLEVFREETQYF. The CDR3 bases are TGTGCCATCTCTGGACTAGAGGTCTTCCGTGAGGAGACCCAGTACTTC.

This clonotype was counted a few times. CDR3 in DNA: TGTGCCAGCAGTTACGTTCTGACCTACAATGAGCAGTTCTTC. Amino acid sequence: CASSYVLTYNEQFF. V is TRBV6-2 or TRBV6-3 and J is TRBJ2-1; no definite D call. In germline, CDR1 is MNHEY, CDR2 SVGEGT. The V end lost 2 bases, the J end lost 2 bases, and 7 bases lay between the germline ends. This CDR3 is built from 14 residues.

In this sample, this clonotype turned up many times. J is TRBJ2-4 and V is TRBV29-1; 12 bases map to TRBD2. The trim removed 7 bases at V and 0 bases at J, leaving 7 bases unmatched. Germline V gives CDR1 SQVTM, CDR2 ANQGSEA. The CDR3 length is 16 residues. CDR3 sequence (DNA): TGCAGCGGGGGGACTAGCGGGTCAGGAGCCAAAAACATTCAGTACTTC. As protein: CSGGTSGSGAKNIQYF. The complete variable domain, with remaining parts taken from reference TRBV29-1 and TRBJ2-4, reads SAVISQKPSRDICQRGTSLTIQCQVDSQVTMMFWYRQQPGQSLTLIATANQGSEATYESGFVIDKFPISRPNLTFSTLTVSNMSPEDSSIYLCSGGTSGSGAKNIQYFGAGTRLSVL.

This clonotype occurred a few times. The CDR3 loop is CASSPGTSGDIGNEQFF. The CDR3 region has the DNA TGCGCCAGCAGCCCCGGGACTAGCGGGGACATAGGGAATGAGCAGTTCTTC. J is TRBJ2-1 and V is TRBV4-3; 13 bases agree with TRBD2. This CDR3 has 17 residues. V shed 4 bases and J 7 bases; nucleotides not matched to a gene: 10. In germline, CDR1 is LGHNA, CDR2 YSLEER.

This clonotype appeared many times. The gene calls are TRBV4-2 and TRBJ1-2, with D possibly being TRBD1 (6 bases). The germline V and J ends were trimmed by 4 bases and 3 bases, with 21 bases remaining between them. Germline V lookup: CDR1 LGHNA, CDR2 YNFKEQ. The CDR3 contains 17 residues. The CDR3 here is CASSPIQGQGIHYGYTF. CDR3 DNA sequence: TGTGCCAGCAGCCCAATCCAAGGGCAGGGGATACACTATGGCTACACCTTC.

Ten or more counts support this clonotype. The chain uses TRBV10-3 and TRBJ2-1; possible D gene TRBD1, 6 bases. V lost 6 bases and J lost 7, with 19 bases in between. CDR3 length equals 15 residues. The germline gives CDR1 ENHRY, CDR2 SYGVKD. This CDR3 is CAIRKTDSFGNEQFF. The DNA for the CDR3 is TGTGCCATCAGGAAAACGGACAGCTTTGGAAATGAGCAGTTCTTC.

The rearrangement uses TRBV6-1 and TRBJ2-7; D assignment may be TRBD1 or TRBD2 (5 bases each). Between the trimmed V and J ends, which lost 6 bases and 0 bases, there was a span of 15 bases. The CDR3 length is 15 residues. The germline V gene encodes CDR1 MNHNS and CDR2 SASEGT. The CDR3 bases are TGTGCCAGCAGCGACTTTGTGGGGGACTCCTACGAGCAGTACTTC. Protein sequence: CASSDFVGDSYEQYF.

This clonotype was seen at least ten times. CDR3 residues: CASSSPGLAGDTQYF. DNA of the CDR3: TGTGCCAGCAGTTCGCCGGGACTAGCGGGAGATACGCAGTATTTT. V and J are TRBV9 and TRBJ2-3; the match to TRBD2 covers 12 bases. The CDR3 covers 15 residues. With 5 bases clipped from V and 5 bases from J, the junction kept 6 bases outside the gene matches. CDR1 and CDR2 (germline): SGDLS, YYNGEE.

This clonotype was seen only a few times. The CDR3 protein is CASSPGLAGGTETQYF. In nucleotides, the CDR3 is TGTGCCAGCAGCCCGGGACTAGCGGGAGGCACGGAGACCCAGTACTTC. The V and J genes are TRBV11-2 and TRBJ2-5; 15 bases align to TRBD2. The germline V gene encodes CDR1 SGHAT and CDR2 FQNNGV. Trimming cost V 5 bases and J 5 bases; bases outside gene matches: 6. This CDR3 contains 16 residues.

The table lists this clonotype with a few counts. The gene calls are TRBV29-1 and TRBJ1-2; a possible D gene is TRBD1 (5 bases). The germline V gene encodes CDR1 SQVTM and CDR2 ANQGSEA. The V end lost 1 base, the J end lost 5 bases, and 14 bases lay between the germline ends. This CDR3 has 14 amino acids. The chain's CDR3 is CSVEGHPEGYGYTF. CDR3 bases: TGCAGCGTTGAAGGACACCCCGAGGGGTATGGCTACACCTTC. Looking up the rest from reference TRBV29-1 and TRBJ1-2 gives the full variable domain: SAVISQKPSRDICQRGTSLTIQCQVDSQVTMMFWYRQQPGQSLTLIATANQGSEATYESGFVIDKFPISRPNLTFSTLTVSNMSPEDSSIYLCSVEGHPEGYGYTFGSGTRLTVV.

This clonotype appeared a few times. V is TRBV20-1 and J is TRBJ1-5; 7 bases agree with TRBD1. This CDR3 spans 14 amino acids. Germline V gene lookup returns CDR1 DFQATT and CDR2 SNEGSKA (reference sequence). After removal of 6 bases from V and 6 bases from J, the junction contained 11 bases not matched to a gene. CDR3 region: CSANRRGKGQPQHF. The CDR3 nucleotides are TGCAGTGCCAATCGCAGGGGGAAAGGTCAGCCCCAGCATTTT.

This clonotype has only a few counts. The chain joins TRBV20-1 to TRBJ1-2; D might be TRBD1 (5 bases). V shed 2 bases and J shed 6 bases, with 16 bases lying between them. This CDR3 is built from 14 residues. CDR1 and CDR2 (germline): DFQATT, SNEGSKA (reference sequence). CDR3 residues: CSARIGQRVNGYTF. The CDR3 DNA reads TGCAGTGCTAGAATAGGACAAAGAGTCAATGGCTACACCTTC.

This clonotype was counted a few times. The chain carries TRBV27 and TRBJ2-2, with D unresolved. The CDR3 consists of 13 residues. V was trimmed by 5 bases and J by 6 bases, leaving 10 bases between them. Germline loops: CDR1 MNHEY, CDR2 SMNVEV (reference sequence). The CDR3 DNA reads TGTGCCAGCAGTCCACCTAACGCCGGGGAGCTGTTTTTT. Residues: CASSPPNAGELFF.

CDR3: CASSFSGHPEFF. As DNA, the CDR3 is TGTGCCAGCAGTTTCTCGGGACACCCCGAGTTCTTC. The chain joins TRBV6-2 or TRBV6-3 to TRBJ2-1, with a tentative D call TRBD1 (6 bases). The germline CDR1 and CDR2 sequences are MNHEY and SVGEGT. V lost 4 bases and J 14 bases, leaving 15 bases between the germline ends. The CDR3 consists of 12 residues.

The chain employs TRBV10-3 and TRBJ2-6; maybe TRBD2 (7 bases). The germline V gene encodes CDR1 ENHRY and CDR2 SYGVKD. The V gene lost 7 bases and the J gene lost 0 bases, with 16 bases spanning the gap. This CDR3 is 17 amino acids long. The DNA for the CDR3 is TGTGCCATCAAGGGGGGGGATTCATTCTCTGGGGCCAACGTCCTGACTTTC. Its translation is CAIKGGDSFSGANVLTF.

V is TRBV20-1 and J is TRBJ2-2, with D perhaps assigned TRBD1 or TRBD2 (5 bases each). Germline V gene lookup returns CDR1 DFQATT and CDR2 SNEGSKA (reference sequence). The V end lost 3 bases, the J end lost 3 bases, and 14 bases lay between the germline ends. This CDR3 has 15 residues. This CDR3 reads CSARVEGSDTGELFF. The CDR3 nucleotides read TGCAGTGCTAGGGTAGAGGGGTCCGACACCGGGGAGCTGTTTTTT.

This clonotype was counted a few times. This rearrangement joins TRBV12-3 or TRBV12-4 to TRBJ2-7, with TRBD2 matching over 11 bases. The V gene end was trimmed by 3 bases and the J gene end by 0 bases; junction bases not matched to a gene: 4. The CDR3 length is 16 residues. This chain's CDR3 is CASSFFSGRVSYEQYF. The CDR3 DNA is TGTGCCAGCAGTTTTTTTAGCGGGAGGGTCTCCTACGAGCAGTACTTC.

J is TRBJ2-7 and V is TRBV3-1, with 7 bases fitting TRBD2. The junction had 2 bases not matched to a gene; V was cut back by 1 base and J by 2 bases. Germline lookup yields CDR1 LGHDT and CDR2 YNNKEL (reference sequence). This CDR3 region has 14 residues. In DNA form, the CDR3 reads TGTGCCAGCAGCCAAGGGGACTACACCTACGAGCAGTACTTC. Translation gives CASSQGDYTYEQYF.

The chain has TRBV20-1 and TRBJ2-1; 7 bases align to TRBD2. V shed 5 bases and J 4 bases; nucleotides not matched to a gene: 8. CDR3 length equals 14 residues. The germline gives CDR1 DFQATT, CDR2 SNEGSKA (reference sequence). In DNA form, the CDR3 reads TGCAGTGCTCCAACTAGCGTGAATTACAATGAGCAGTTCTTC. Protein product: CSAPTSVNYNEQFF.

V and J are TRBV9 and TRBJ1-5; weak D call: TRBD1 (6 bases). The V and J ends lost 4 bases and 7 bases respectively, with 15 bases between them. Germline CDR1 is SGDLS and CDR2 is YYNGEE. This CDR3 comprises 14 residues. CDR3 coding DNA: TGTGCCAGCAGCCCGGTGGGGGGCGGCCAGCCCCAGCATTTT. This translates into CASSPVGGGQPQHF.

This clonotype was picked up a small number of times. The V call is TRBV3-1, the J call TRBJ1-2; D possibly corresponds to TRBD1 (5 bases). The germline CDR1 and CDR2 sequences are LGHDT and YNNKEL (reference sequence). The CDR3 is 13 amino acids. With 3 bases removed from V and 8 bases from J, the gap between germline ends came to 13 bases. The DNA for the CDR3 is TGTGCCAGCAGCCAGCCTCGAGGGGAGGGCTACACCTTC. The encoded protein is CASSQPRGEGYTF.

With regard to this clonotype: The junction departs from germline at one end; a sequencing error may be responsible. The gene calls are TRBV24-1 and TRBJ1-1; D is undetermined. The CDR3 totals 12 residues. Per the germline V gene, CDR1 is KGHDR and CDR2 is SFDVKD. CDR3 in amino acids: CATGDASTEAFF. DNA for the CDR3: TGTGCCACCGGTGATGCGAGCACTGAAGCTTTCTTT.

The CDR3 DNA reads as TGTGCCAGCAGCTTGAGGGGATCTAATACGCAGTATTTT. This codes for CASSLRGSNTQYF. The rearrangement links TRBV7-2 to TRBJ2-3; D tentatively fits TRBD1 or TRBD2 (5 bases each). The V and J ends lost 3 bases and 7 bases respectively, with 11 bases between them. Germline CDR1 SGHTA, CDR2 FQGNSA. The length of the CDR3 is 13 residues.